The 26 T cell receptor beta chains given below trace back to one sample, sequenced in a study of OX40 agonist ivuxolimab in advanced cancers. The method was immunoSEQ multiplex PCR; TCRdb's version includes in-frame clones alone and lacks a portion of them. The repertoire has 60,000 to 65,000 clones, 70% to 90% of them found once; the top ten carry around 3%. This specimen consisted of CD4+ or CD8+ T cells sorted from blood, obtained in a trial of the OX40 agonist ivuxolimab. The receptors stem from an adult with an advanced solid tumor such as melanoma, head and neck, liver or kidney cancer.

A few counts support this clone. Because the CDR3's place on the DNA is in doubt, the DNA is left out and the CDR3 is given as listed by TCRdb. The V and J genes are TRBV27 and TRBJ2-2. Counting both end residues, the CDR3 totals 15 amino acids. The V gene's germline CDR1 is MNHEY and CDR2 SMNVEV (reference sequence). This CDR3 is CASSSSGAGTGELFF.

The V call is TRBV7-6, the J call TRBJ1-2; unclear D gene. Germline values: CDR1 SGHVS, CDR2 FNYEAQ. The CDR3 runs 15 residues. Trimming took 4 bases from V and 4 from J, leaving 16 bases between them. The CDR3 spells CASSSVSGVSYGYTF. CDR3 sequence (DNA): TGTGCCAGCAGCTCTGTGTCGGGCGTTAGCTATGGCTACACCTTC.

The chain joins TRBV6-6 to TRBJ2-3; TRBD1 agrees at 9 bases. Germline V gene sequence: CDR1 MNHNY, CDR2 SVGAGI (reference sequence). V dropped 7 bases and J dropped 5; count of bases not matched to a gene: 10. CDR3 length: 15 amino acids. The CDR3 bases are TGTGCCAGCACCCTTCGGGACAGGGAACAAGATACGCAGTATTTT. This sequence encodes CASTLRDREQDTQYF.

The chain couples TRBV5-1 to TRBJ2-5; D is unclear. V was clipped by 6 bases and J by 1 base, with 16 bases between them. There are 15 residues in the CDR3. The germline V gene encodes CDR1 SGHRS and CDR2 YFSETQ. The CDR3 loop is CASNLLGRIQETQYF. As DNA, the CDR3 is TGCGCCAGCAACCTCCTCGGGCGGATCCAAGAGACCCAGTACTTC.

Here the CDR3 DNA reads TGTGCCAGCAGTTTAGGCGGGGGGGCTAATGAAAAACTGTTTTTT. Protein sequence: CASSLGGGANEKLFF. J is TRBJ1-4 and V is TRBV28; tentatively, D is TRBD1 (5 bases). The germline V and J ends were trimmed by 2 bases and 3 bases, with 10 bases remaining between them. The germline CDR1 and CDR2 sequences are MDHEN and SYDVKM. The CDR3 covers 15 residues.

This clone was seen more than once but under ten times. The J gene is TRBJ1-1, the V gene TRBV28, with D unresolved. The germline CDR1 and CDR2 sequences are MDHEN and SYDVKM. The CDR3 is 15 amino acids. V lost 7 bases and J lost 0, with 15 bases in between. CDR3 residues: CASIPVRIMNTEAFF. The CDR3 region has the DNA TGTGCCAGCATTCCGGTCAGGATAATGAACACTGAAGCTTTCTTT.

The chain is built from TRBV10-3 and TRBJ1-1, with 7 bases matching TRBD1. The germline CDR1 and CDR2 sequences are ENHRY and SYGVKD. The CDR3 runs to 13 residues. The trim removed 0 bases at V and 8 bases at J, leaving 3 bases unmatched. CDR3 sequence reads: CAISESQGGEAFF. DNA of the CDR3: TGTGCCATCAGTGAGTCGCAGGGGGGAGAAGCTTTCTTT.

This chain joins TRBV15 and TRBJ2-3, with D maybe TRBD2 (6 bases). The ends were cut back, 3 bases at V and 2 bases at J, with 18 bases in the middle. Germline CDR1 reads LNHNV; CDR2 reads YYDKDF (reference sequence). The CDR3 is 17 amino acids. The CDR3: CATSRLGVGSFTDTQYF. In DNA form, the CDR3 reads TGTGCCACCAGCAGGCTGGGTGTCGGGAGTTTCACAGATACGCAGTATTTT.

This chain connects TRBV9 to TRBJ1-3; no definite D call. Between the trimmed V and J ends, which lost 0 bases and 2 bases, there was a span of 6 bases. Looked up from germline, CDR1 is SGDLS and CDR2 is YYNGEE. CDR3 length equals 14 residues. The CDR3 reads CASSVDRAGNTIYF. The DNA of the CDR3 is TGTGCCAGCAGCGTAGACAGAGCTGGAAACACCATATATTTT.

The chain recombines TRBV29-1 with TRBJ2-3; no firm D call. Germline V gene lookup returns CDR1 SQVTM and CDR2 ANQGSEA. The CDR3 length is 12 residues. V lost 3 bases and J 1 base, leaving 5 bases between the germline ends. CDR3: CSVDVGTDTQYF. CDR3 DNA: TGCAGCGTTGACGTGGGCACAGATACGCAGTATTTT.

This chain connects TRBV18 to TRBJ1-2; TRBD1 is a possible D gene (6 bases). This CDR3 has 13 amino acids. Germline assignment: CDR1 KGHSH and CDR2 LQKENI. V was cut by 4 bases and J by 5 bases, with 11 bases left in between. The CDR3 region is CASSQQGDYGYTF. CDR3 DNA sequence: TGTGCCAGCTCACAACAGGGAGATTATGGCTACACCTTC.

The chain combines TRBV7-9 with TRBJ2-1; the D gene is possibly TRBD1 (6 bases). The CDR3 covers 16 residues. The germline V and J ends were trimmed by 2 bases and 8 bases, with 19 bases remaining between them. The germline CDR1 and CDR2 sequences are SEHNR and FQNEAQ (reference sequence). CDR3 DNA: TGTGCCAGCAGCTTAATCTTCGGGACAAGTAGAGATGAGCAGTTCTTC. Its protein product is CASSLIFGTSRDEQFF.

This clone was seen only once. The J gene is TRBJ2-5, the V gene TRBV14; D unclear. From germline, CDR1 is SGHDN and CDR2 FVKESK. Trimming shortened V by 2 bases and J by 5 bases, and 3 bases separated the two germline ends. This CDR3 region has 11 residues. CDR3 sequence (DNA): TGTGCCAGCAGCCAAACGGAGACCCAGTACTTC. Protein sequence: CASSQTETQYF. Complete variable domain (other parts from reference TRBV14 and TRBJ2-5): EAGVTQFPSHSVIEKGQTVTLRCDPISGHDNLYWYRRVMGKEIKFLLHFVKESKQDESGMPNNRFLAERTGGTYSTLKVQPAELEDSGVYFCASSQTETQYFGPGTRLLVL.

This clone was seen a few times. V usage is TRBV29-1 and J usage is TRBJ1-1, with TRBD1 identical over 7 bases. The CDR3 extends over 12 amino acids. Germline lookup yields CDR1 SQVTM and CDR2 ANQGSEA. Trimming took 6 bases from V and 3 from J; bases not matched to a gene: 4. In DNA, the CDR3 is TGCAGCGTGGATACAGGGGACACTGAAGCTTTCTTT. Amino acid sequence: CSVDTGDTEAFF.

CDR3 sequence (DNA): TGTGCCAGCAGTCCCGGGGCACTCACTTCTAACTATGGCTACACCTTC. It translates to CASSPGALTSNYGYTF. The chain couples TRBV21-1 to TRBJ1-2. TRBV21-1 is described as a pseudogene. CDR3 length equals 16 residues.

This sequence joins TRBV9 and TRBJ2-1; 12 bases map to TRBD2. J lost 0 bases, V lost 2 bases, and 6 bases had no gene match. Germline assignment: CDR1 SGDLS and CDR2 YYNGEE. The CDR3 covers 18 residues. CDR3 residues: CASSVGTSGSGSYNEQFF. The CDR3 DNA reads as TGTGCCAGCAGCGTGGGGACTAGCGGGTCGGGCTCCTACAATGAGCAGTTCTTC.

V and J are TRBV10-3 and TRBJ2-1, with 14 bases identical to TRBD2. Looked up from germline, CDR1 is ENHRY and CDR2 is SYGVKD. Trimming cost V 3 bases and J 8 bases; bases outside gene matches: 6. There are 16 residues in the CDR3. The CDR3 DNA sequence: TGTGCCATCAGTGAAAGACTAGCGGGAGGGAGGGATGAGCAGTTCTTC. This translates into CAISERLAGGRDEQFF.

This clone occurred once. The CDR3 DNA reads as TGTGCCAGCAGTCCTCTAGCGGGAGGCCCCTACGAGCAGTACTTC. As protein: CASSPLAGGPYEQYF. This chain links TRBV2 with TRBJ2-7; TRBD2 matches 11 bases. The V gene end was trimmed by 5 bases and the J gene end by 2 bases; junction bases not matched to a gene: 5. The CDR3 is 15 residues long. Germline V gives CDR1 SNHLY, CDR2 FYNNEI.

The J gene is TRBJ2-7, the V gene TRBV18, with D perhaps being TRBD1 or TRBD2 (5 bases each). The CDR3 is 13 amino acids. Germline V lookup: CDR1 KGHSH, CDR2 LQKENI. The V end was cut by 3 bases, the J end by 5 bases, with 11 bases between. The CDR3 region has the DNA TGTGCCAGCTCACCTCTCGAGGGGAACGAGCAGTACTTC. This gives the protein CASSPLEGNEQYF. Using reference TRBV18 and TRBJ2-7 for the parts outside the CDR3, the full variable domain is NAGVMQNPRHLVRRRGQEARLRCSPMKGHSHVYWYRQLPEEGLKFMVYLQKENIIDESGMPKERFSAEFPKEGPSILRIQQVVRGDSAAYFCASSPLEGNEQYFGPGTRLTVT.

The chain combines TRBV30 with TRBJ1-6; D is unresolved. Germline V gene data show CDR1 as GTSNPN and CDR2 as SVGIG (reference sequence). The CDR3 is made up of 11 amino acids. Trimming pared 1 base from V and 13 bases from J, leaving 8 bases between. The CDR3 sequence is CAWSGEAPLHF. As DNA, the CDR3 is TGTGCCTGGAGTGGTGAAGCCCCCCTCCACTTT.

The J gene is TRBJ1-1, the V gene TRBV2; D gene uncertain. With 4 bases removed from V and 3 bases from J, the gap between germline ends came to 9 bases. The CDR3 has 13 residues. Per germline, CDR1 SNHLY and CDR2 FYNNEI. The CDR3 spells CASSADQDTEAFF. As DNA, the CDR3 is TGTGCCAGCAGTGCCGACCAGGACACTGAAGCTTTCTTT.

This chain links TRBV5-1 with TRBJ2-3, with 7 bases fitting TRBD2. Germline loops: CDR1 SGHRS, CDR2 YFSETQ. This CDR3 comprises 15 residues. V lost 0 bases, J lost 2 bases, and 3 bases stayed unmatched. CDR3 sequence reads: CASSLVAGDTDTQYF. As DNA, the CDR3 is TGCGCCAGCAGCTTGGTGGCGGGGGACACAGATACGCAGTATTTT.

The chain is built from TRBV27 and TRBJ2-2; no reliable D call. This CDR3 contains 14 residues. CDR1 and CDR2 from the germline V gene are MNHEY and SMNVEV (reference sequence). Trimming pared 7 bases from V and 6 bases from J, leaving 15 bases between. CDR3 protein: CASTPGRDAGELFF. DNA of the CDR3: TGTGCCAGCACCCCTGGCAGAGACGCCGGGGAGCTGTTTTTT.

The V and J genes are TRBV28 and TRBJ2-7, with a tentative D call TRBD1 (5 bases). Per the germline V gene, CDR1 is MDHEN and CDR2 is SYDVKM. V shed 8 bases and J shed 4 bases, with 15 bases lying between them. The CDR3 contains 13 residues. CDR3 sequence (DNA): TGTGCCAGCCTCGGCAGGGTAGAGTACGAGCAGTACTTC. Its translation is CASLGRVEYEQYF.

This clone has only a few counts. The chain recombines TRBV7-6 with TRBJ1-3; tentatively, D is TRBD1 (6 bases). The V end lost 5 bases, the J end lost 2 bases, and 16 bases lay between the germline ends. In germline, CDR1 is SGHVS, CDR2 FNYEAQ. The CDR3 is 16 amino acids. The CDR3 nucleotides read TGTGCCAGCAGCGAAAGTCAGGGGATAGCTGGAAACACCATATATTTT. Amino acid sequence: CASSESQGIAGNTIYF.

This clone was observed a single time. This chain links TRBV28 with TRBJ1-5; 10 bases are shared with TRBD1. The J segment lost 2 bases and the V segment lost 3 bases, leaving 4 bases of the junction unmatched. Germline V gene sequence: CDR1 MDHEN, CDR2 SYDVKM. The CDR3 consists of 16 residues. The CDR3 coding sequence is TGTGCCAGCAGTTTTACCGGGACAGGGGGCAATCAGCCCCAGCATTTT. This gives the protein CASSFTGTGGNQPQHF.